This T cell receptor (beta chain) was profiled in a study of cytomegalovirus exposure and HLA in healthy donors. Deletions cut 3 bases from V and 5 bases from J, with 13 bases between. CDR3 length equals 15 residues. The germline gives CDR1 MNHEY, CDR2 SVGAGI. PCR employed 60 Vbeta and 13 Jbeta primers. The data were produced by immunoSEQ multiplex PCR, yet TCRdb's version contains in-frame clones alone and is incomplete. The sample contains roughly 43,000 clones, roughly 60% of which appear only once. The clonotype was recovered from a human donor in good health. The V and J genes are TRBV6-5 and TRBJ1-4, with D maybe TRBD1 (5 bases). Sequencing was carried out using PBMCs. CDR3 coding DNA: TGTGCCAGCAGTTATTGGGGGGGAGGGAATGAAAAACTGTTTTTT. This translates into CASSYWGGGNEKLFF.